This T cell receptor (beta chain) stems from a study of molecular identifiers for immune sequencing clone quantification. Broader study findings: Clones exceeding 20 RNA copies carried over 97% of effector molecules but under 1% of naive-cell molecules.

The trim removed 6 bases at V and 4 bases at J, leaving 9 bases unmatched. The germline V gene has CDR1 SEHNR and CDR2 FQNEAQ (reference sequence). The CDR3 totals 16 residues. TCRdb fed the PCR reads into MiXCR, producing one record per CDR3 protein. The sample yields roughly 65,000 distinct CDR3 sequences, 15% to 20% seen once. Sorting defined naive CD8 T cells as CD8+CD4-CCR7+CD45RA+. In its sample, this clonotype was seen many times. What it binds is not known. The clonotype originates from a human donor in good health. Some libraries in this study had Jurkat cell RNA spiked in. The chain links TRBV7-9 to TRBJ2-3; 11 bases are shared with TRBD2. The specimen sequenced was naive CD8+ T cells from blood, with Jurkat cell RNA spiked in. The subset: FACS-sorted CD8+CD4-CCR7+CD45RA+ naive T cells. The CDR3 coding sequence is TGTGCCAGCAGTCTACCGGGACTAGCGGAAGCAGATACGCAGTATTTT. Its protein product is CASSLPGLAEADTQYF.